The sequence of this T cell receptor (beta chain) was determined in a study of CD8 T cells in Susac syndrome (dated by TCRdb to about 2019). Some background on the complete study: Whether CD8+ T cell activation and differentiation in Susac syndrome was antigen driven was tested using repertoire sequencing.

Peripheral blood CD8+ and CD4+ T cells from healthy donors, Susac syndrome patients and multiple sclerosis patients were profiled using high-throughput TCR beta sequencing. The healthy donors served as controls matched for age and sex. Bulk CD8+ and CD4+ T cells were purified by magnetic negative isolation, whereas CD8+ TEMRA cells were enriched by FACS. Blood was drawn into EDTA tubes, processed within 24 hours, and PBMCs were isolated by density gradient centrifugation. PBMCs destined for TCR sequencing were cryopreserved in liquid nitrogen and later thawed in a 37 °C water bath. A purity of at least 90% was achieved for sorted or isolated CD4+, CD8+ and CD8+ TEMRA cells. The CDR3 has 12 amino acids, counting the end cysteine and phenylalanine. Of the read, only the CDR3 DNA is kept; its 36 bases are in frame from base 1. CDR1 and CDR2 are read off the germline V gene as MNHEY and SVGEGT. V is cut by 6 bases and J by 4 bases, and the space between the germline ends is 10 bases.

RNA was extracted with the RNeasy kit and about 0.5 to 1 ug was reverse transcribed using random hexamers. TCR beta CDR3 regions were amplified with the immunoSEQ multiplex PCR assay covering 54 Vbeta and 13 Jbeta segments. To correct PCR amplification bias, a synthetic template baseline was used for both primer optimization and computational correction. For the original study's pipeline: Only productive sequences were kept, with reads annotated to V, D and J genes according to IMGT and analyzed in immunoSEQ Analyzer. Clonality was calculated as one minus the Shannon entropy normalized by log2 of the number of productive unique sequences. For each patient and control, public and private clones were evaluated among the 100 most prevalent clones. Clones were defined as Susac-specific when absent from the healthy and MS cohorts, from about a thousand published viral clones and from other ImmuneACCESS disease sequences. TCRdb itself trimmed the public reads at Q25 with fastp, ran MiXCR and retained productive beta chains. Each entry merges the rows of one CDR3 protein and shows their most common DNA and genes. The V and J calls and clone size are TCRdb's, not the authors'. The sample profile shows around 190,000 distinct CDR3 sequences; about 95% of them were found once. The top ten clonotypes cover more than 0.1% of the sample.

This clonotype was seen a handful of times. The clone's antigen remains unknown. Base quality data are lacking; no much larger clone is found one base away. The paper as a whole reports these results and caveats: The TCR sequencing and HLA analysis was acknowledged to have included a relatively small number of individuals.

The clonotype originates from a human donor in good health. The chain is made from TRBV6-2 or TRBV6-3 and TRBJ2-7; TRBD1 might be the D gene, on 5 matching bases. The sequenced sample consisted of CD4+ T cells from PBMCs. At the DNA level, the sequence is TGTGCCAGCAGCCAGACAGTTTACGAGCAGTACTTC. This is translated as CASSQTVYEQYF.